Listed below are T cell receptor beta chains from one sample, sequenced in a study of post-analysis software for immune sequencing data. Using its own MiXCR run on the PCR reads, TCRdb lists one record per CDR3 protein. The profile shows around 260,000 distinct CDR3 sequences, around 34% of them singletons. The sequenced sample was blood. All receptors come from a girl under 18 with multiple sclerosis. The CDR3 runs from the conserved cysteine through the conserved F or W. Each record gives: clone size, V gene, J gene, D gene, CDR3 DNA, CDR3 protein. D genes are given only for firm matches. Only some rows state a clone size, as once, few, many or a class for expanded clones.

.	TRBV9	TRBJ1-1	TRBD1	TGTGCCAGCAGCGAGCCCGGGACAGACATGAACACTGAAGCTTTCTTT	CASSEPGTDMNTEAFF
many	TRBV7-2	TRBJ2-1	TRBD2	TGTGCCAGCAGGAAGGTGGTAGCGGCGGGAGAGCTCGGAGAGCAGTTCTTC	CASRKVVAAGELGEQFF
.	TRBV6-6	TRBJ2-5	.	TGTGCCAGCAGGGCGGAGACCCAGTACTTC	CASRAETQYF
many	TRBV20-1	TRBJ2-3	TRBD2	TGCAGTGCTAGTCGTCCGGGGGGAACAGATACGCAGTATTTT	CSASRPGGTDTQYF
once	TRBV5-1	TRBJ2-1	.	TGCGCCAGCAGAGGGACTGCCTACAATGAGCAGTTCTTC	CASRGTAYNEQFF
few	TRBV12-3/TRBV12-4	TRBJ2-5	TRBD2	TGTGCCAGCAGAAAGGGGCTAGCGGGAGGAGGACAAGAGACCCAGTACTTC	CASRKGLAGGGQETQYF
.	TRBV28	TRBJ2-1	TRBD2	TGTGCCAGCAGTTCCCTCTACACAAGCGGGGGGCCCTACAATGAGCAGTTCTTC	CASSSLYTSGGPYNEQFF
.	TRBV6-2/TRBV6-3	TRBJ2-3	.	TGTGCCAGCAGTTCATCTTATACGCAGTATTTT	CASSSSYTQYF
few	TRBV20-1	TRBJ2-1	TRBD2	TGCAGTGCTAGACCTGCCCGACTAGCAAATGAGCAGTTCTTC	CSARPARLANEQFF
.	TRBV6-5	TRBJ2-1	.	TGTGCCAGCTCAAGGGACCTCGGGTCCTACAATGAGCAGTTCTTC	CASSRDLGSYNEQFF
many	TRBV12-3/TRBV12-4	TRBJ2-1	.	TGTGCCAGCAGTTTGCCCCGACAGACCTACAATGAGCAGTTCTTC	CASSLPRQTYNEQFF
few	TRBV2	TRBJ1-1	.	TGTGCCAGCAGTGAAGCGCTCCCTGGGCAGGGAATCACTGAAGCTTTCTTT	CASSEALPGQGITEAFF
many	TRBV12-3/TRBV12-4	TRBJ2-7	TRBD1	TGTGCCAGCAGTGTACAGGGGGCCCACGAGCAGTACTTC	CASSVQGAHEQYF
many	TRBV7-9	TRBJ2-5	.	TGTGCCAGCAGCAGGAGAGAAGAGACCCAGTACTTC	CASSRREETQYF
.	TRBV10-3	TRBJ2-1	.	TGTGCCATCCGGCGCGACGGGCCCCGAAATGAGCAGTTCTTC	CAIRRDGPRNEQFF
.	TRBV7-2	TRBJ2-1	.	TGTGCCAGCAGCCTCGAGGCGGCAGAGCACAATGAGCAGTTCTTC	CASSLEAAEHNEQFF
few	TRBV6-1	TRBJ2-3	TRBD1	TGTGCCAGCAGTGAAAGGGGACAGGGGGTTGCCTCCAGGACAGATACGCAGTATTTT	CASSERGQGVASRTDTQYF
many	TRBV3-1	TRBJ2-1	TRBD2	TGTGCCAGCAGCCAAGCTCTAGCGGGCCAATACAATGAGCAGTTCTTC	CASSQALAGQYNEQFF
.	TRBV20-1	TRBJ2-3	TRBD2	TGCAGTGCACCCGAGCGGGGAAGCACAGATACGCAGTATTTT	CSAPERGSTDTQYF
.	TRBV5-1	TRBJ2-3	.	TGCGCCAGCAGCTTGGAGGTAGCGGTTACAGATACGCAGGATTTT	CASSLEVAVTDTQDF
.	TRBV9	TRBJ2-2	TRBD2	TGTGCCAGCAGCGGGGCGGGAGTAGGTACCGGGGAGCTGTTTTTT	CASSGAGVGTGELFF
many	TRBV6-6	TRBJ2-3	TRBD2	TGTGCCAGCAGTTACTCGAAGCGGGGGGCTAGCACAGATACGCAGTATTTT	CASSYSKRGASTDTQYF
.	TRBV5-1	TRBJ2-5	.	TGCGCCAGCAGCCCATCTCCGGTTGATTCTGGCGGGATTCTGACCGCCGGGGAGACCCAGTACTTC	CASSPSPVDSGGILTAGETQYF
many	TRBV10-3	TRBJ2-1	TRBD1	TGTGCCATCACCCAAGGACAGGCACCCGATGAGCAGTTCTTC	CAITQGQAPDEQFF
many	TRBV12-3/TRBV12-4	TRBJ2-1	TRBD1	TGTGCCAGCAGTCCAGGCCTTACAGGGGCCTACAATGAGCAGTTCTTC	CASSPGLTGAYNEQFF
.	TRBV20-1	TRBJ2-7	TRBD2	TGCAGTGCTATCCCTGGGACTAGCGGGAAATACGAGCAGTACTTC	CSAIPGTSGKYEQYF
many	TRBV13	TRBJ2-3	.	TGTGCCAGCAGTCCCGGGACTTTACCAGATACGCAGTATTTT	CASSPGTLPDTQYF
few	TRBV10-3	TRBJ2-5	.	TGTGCCATCAGTGAGGCAGAGACCCAGTACTTC	CAISEAETQYF
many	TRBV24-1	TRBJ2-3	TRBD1	TGTGCCACCAGTGATCGGACAGGGGGAGCAGATACGCAGTATTTT	CATSDRTGGADTQYF
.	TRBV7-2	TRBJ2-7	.	TGTGCCAGCAGCTTAACGAGCGTTGCGGGGACCTACGAGCAGTACTTC	CASSLTSVAGTYEQYF
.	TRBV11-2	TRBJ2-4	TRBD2	TGTGCCAGCAGCCACGGGACTAGCGGGAGCCAAAACATTCAGTACTTC	CASSHGTSGSQNIQYF
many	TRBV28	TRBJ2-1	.	TGTGCCAGCAGTTTATTGGGGTCCTACAATGAGCAGTTCTTC	CASSLLGSYNEQFF
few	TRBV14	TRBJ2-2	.	TGTGCCAGCAGCCAAGAATCTGGGGCGCACACCGGGGAGCTGTTTTTT	CASSQESGAHTGELFF
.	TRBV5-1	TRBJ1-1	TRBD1	TGCGCCAGCAGCTTGTTTTCTGGGACAGCTGAAGCTTTCTTT	CASSLFSGTAEAFF
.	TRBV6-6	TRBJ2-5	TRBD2	TGTGCCAGCAGTTTACCCCTAGCGGGAGTGGGAGAGACCCAGTACTTC	CASSLPLAGVGETQYF
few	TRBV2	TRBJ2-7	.	TGTGCCAGCAGTGAACTATACGAGCAGTACTTC	CASSELYEQYF
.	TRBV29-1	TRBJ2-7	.	TGCAGCGTTGGCAGGGGCGGAGAGCAGTACTTC	CSVGRGGEQYF